What follows are 14 T cell receptor beta chains derived from one specimen sequenced in a study of CD8 T cells in Susac syndrome. An amount of RNA that ranged from roughly 0.45 to 1 ug was reverse transcribed with random hexamers. Each CDR3 protein is one row after TCRdb ran MiXCR on the immunoSEQ multiplex PCR reads. The profile shows approximately 180,000 distinct CDR3 sequences, approximately 95% of them singletons. The sequencing input was CD4+ T cells from PBMCs. These receptors came from a human donor with multiple sclerosis.

This sequence joins TRBV28 and TRBJ2-7; 10 bases agree with TRBD1. This CDR3 comprises 15 residues. Looked up from germline, CDR1 is MDHEN and CDR2 is SYDVKM. The trim removed 7 bases at V and 2 bases at J, leaving 8 bases unmatched. The CDR3: CASTRQGAGTYEQYF. CDR3 DNA sequence: TGTGCCAGCACCCGACAGGGGGCAGGGACCTACGAGCAGTACTTC.

This clonotype was seen just once. J is TRBJ1-1 and V is TRBV30, with TRBD1 as a possible D gene (5 bases). Germline V lookup: CDR1 GTSNPN, CDR2 SVGIG (reference sequence). The germline V and J ends were trimmed by 4 bases and 8 bases, with 14 bases remaining between them. This CDR3 contains 12 residues. The chain's CDR3 is CAWKNDRIEAFF. The DNA for the CDR3 is TGTGCCTGGAAAAACGACAGAATCGAAGCTTTCTTT.

The CDR3 DNA reads as TGTGCCAGCAGAGGGCTGATGTCAGGGGCAAAGGAAAAACTGTTTTTT. It encodes CASRGLMSGAKEKLFF. This chain links TRBV6-6 with TRBJ1-4; a possible D gene is TRBD1 (6 bases). The V end lost 6 bases, the J end lost 8 bases, and 22 bases lay between the germline ends. Germline V gives CDR1 MNHNY, CDR2 SVGAGI (reference sequence). The CDR3 loop spans 16 amino acids.

The rearrangement uses TRBV20-1 and TRBJ1-2, with a weak D call TRBD1 (5 bases). The germline CDR1 and CDR2 sequences are DFQATT and SNEGSKA (reference sequence). CDR3 size: 11 residues. The CDR3 DNA sequence: TGCACCGCTCGGGGCTCATATGGCTACACCTTC. This translates into CTARGSYGYTF.

The chain carries TRBV20-1 and TRBJ1-2, with D tentatively TRBD1 (6 bases). Trimming removed 4 bases from V and 9 bases from J, with 15 bases in between. The CDR3 loop spans 12 amino acids. Germline CDR1 reads DFQATT; CDR2 reads SNEGSKA (reference sequence). CDR3 residues: CSATGEARSYTF. CDR3 DNA sequence: TGCAGTGCTACAGGGGAGGCACGAAGCTACACCTTC.

The chain joins TRBV12-3 or TRBV12-4 to TRBJ1-6, with a possible D match to TRBD1 (5 bases). V dropped 5 bases and J dropped 7 bases, with 9 bases sitting between them. The length of the CDR3 is 13 residues. The CDR3 nucleotides read TGTGCCAGCAGTGGTGGGGCAAATTCACCCCTCCACTTT. Translation: CASSGGANSPLHF.

Written as DNA, the CDR3 is TGTGCCAGCAGCTTTACGGGGAGTCAGAATGAGCAGTTCTTC. This sequence encodes CASSFTGSQNEQFF. The chain combines TRBV6-2 or TRBV6-3 with TRBJ2-1; D might be TRBD2 (5 bases). CDR1 MNHEY and CDR2 SVGEGT come from the germline V gene. The CDR3 length is 14 residues. V lost 6 bases to trimming and J lost 7 bases, with 16 bases between them.

The V and J genes are TRBV11-2 and TRBJ2-1, with D possibly being TRBD1 (6 bases). The V end lost 5 bases, the J end lost 4 bases, and 21 bases lay between the germline ends. This CDR3 is 17 amino acids long. Germline V gene lookup returns CDR1 SGHAT and CDR2 FQNNGV. This CDR3 reads CASSLRDPRGIYNEQFF. Written as DNA, the CDR3 is TGTGCCAGCAGCCTCCGGGACCCGAGGGGGATTTACAATGAGCAGTTCTTC. Full variable domain (remainder filled in from reference TRBV11-2 and TRBJ2-1): EAGVAQSPRYKIIEKRQSVAFWCNPISGHATLYWYQQILGQGPKLLIQFQNNGVVDDSQLPKDRFSAERLKGVDSTLKIQPAKLEDSAVYLCASSLRDPRGIYNEQFFGPGTRLTVL.

This clonotype came up once. This chain joins TRBV5-1 and TRBJ1-5; a weak D match, TRBD1 (6 bases). V was clipped by 1 base and J by 5 bases, with 10 bases between them. The CDR3 is 14 residues long. Per the germline V gene, CDR1 is SGHRS and CDR2 is YFSETQ. CDR3 protein: CASSLTGNDQPQHF. The CDR3 nucleotides read TGCGCCAGCAGCTTGACAGGGAATGATCAGCCCCAGCATTTT. Looking up the rest from reference TRBV5-1 and TRBJ1-5 gives the full variable domain: KAGVTQTPRYLIKTRGQQVTLSCSPISGHRSVSWYQQTPGQGLQFLFEYFSETQRNKGNFPGRFSGRQFSNSRSEMNVSTLELGDSALYLCASSLTGNDQPQHFGDGTRLSIL.

V and J are TRBV28 and TRBJ2-7; 11 nucleotides agree with TRBD1. This CDR3 is built from 13 residues. V lost 5 bases, J lost 9 bases, and 6 bases stayed unmatched. Germline CDR1 and CDR2: MDHEN and SYDVKM. Written as DNA, the CDR3 is TGTGCCAGCAGTCGGGACAGGGGGGCGTTGCAGTACTTC. Its translation is CASSRDRGALQYF.

The chain uses TRBV4-1 and TRBJ2-1; 8 bases are shared with TRBD1. Germline values: CDR1 MGHRA, CDR2 YSYEKL. The CDR3 covers 16 residues. J was trimmed by 4 bases and V by 0 bases; bases with no gene match: 5. This CDR3 is CASSQDPDRAYNEQFF. The CDR3 DNA sequence: TGCGCCAGCAGCCAAGATCCGGACAGGGCTTACAATGAGCAGTTCTTC.

The chain uses TRBV20-1 and TRBJ2-7; D remains ambiguous. The CDR3 has 14 residues. Germline CDR1 reads DFQATT; CDR2 reads SNEGSKA (reference sequence). V was trimmed by 0 bases and J by 1 base, leaving 10 bases between them. Written as DNA, the CDR3 is TGCAGTGCTAGAGACGTGAATCCTTCCTACGAGCAGTACTTC. The encoded protein is CSARDVNPSYEQYF.

The chain links TRBV12-3 or TRBV12-4 to TRBJ1-2; 8 nucleotides match TRBD1. The CDR3 totals 15 residues. Unmatched junction bases numbered 13, after V lost 5 bases and J lost 8 bases. The DNA of the CDR3 is TGTGCCAGCAGTCGTTCTCCGACAGGGGCTTGGGGCTACACCTTC. It is translated as CASSRSPTGAWGYTF.

The chain links TRBV7-2 to TRBJ2-2; TRBD2 matches 9 bases. This CDR3 comprises 15 residues. V lost 5 bases to trimming and J lost 4 bases; unmatched junction nucleotides: 5. Germline V gene lookup returns CDR1 SGHTA and CDR2 FQGNSA. CDR3 residues: CASSQLAGSTGELFF. Here the CDR3 DNA reads TGTGCCAGCAGCCAACTAGCGGGTTCCACCGGGGAGCTGTTTTTT.